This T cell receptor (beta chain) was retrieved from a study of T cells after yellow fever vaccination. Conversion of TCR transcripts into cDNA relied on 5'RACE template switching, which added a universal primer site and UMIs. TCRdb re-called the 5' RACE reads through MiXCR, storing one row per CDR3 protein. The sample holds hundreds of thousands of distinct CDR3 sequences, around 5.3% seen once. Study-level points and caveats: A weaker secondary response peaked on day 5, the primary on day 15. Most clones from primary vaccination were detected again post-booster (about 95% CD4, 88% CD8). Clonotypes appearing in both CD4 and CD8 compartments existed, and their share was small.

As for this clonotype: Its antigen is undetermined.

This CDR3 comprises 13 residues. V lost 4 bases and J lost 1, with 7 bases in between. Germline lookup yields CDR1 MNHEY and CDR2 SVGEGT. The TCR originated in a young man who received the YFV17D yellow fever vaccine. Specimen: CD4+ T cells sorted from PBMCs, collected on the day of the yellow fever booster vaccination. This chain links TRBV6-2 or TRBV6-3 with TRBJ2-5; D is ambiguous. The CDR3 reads CASSSTSQETQYF. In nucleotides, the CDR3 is TGTGCCAGCAGTTCGACGTCCCAAGAGACCCAGTACTTC.